These T cell receptor beta chains were read from a single sample in a study of vaccination and CD4 T cells after COVID-19. These receptors' targets are unknown. TCRdb ran MiXCR on the PCR reads and lists one entry per CDR3 protein. The table shows 20,000 to 25,000 distinct CDR3 sequences, with 46% occurring only once. The sample in question was CD4+ T cells from blood, cultured in vitro, obtained about 7 months after SARS-CoV-2 vaccination. The receptor set was obtained from a human donor who had recovered from COVID-19. The CDR3 runs from the conserved cysteine through the conserved F or W. D genes are given only for firm matches. Size values are once, few and many counts, or a class for expanded clones, and some rows have none.

v_call: TRBV24-1; cdr3_length: 16; d_call: TRBD2; j_call: TRBJ2-3; clone_size: once; cdr3_aa: CATSEQAGALTDTQYF; cdr3_nt: TGTGCCACCAGTGAACAAGCGGGAGCGCTCACAGATACGCAGTATTTT
v_call: TRBV20-1; cdr3_length: 14; d_call: NA; j_call: TRBJ2-1; clone_size: NA; cdr3_aa: CSASGGRGYNEQFF; cdr3_nt: TGCAGTGCTAGCGGGGGTAGGGGCTACAATGAGCAGTTCTTC
v_call: TRBV10-1; cdr3_length: 16; d_call: TRBD1; j_call: TRBJ1-1; clone_size: NA; cdr3_aa: CATNDRERRRNPEAFF; cdr3_nt: TGCGCCACCAACGACAGGGAGAGAAGGAGGAACCCTGAAGCTTTCTTT
v_call: TRBV20-1; cdr3_length: 13; d_call: TRBD1; j_call: TRBJ1-2; clone_size: few; cdr3_aa: CSASDRGLGGYTF; cdr3_nt: TGCAGTGCAAGTGACAGGGGGCTAGGTGGCTACACCTTC
v_call: TRBV6-5; cdr3_length: 15; d_call: NA; j_call: TRBJ1-2; clone_size: few; cdr3_aa: CASSYSGLANYGYTF; cdr3_nt: TGTGCCAGCAGTTACTCGGGACTAGCTAACTATGGCTACACCTTC
v_call: TRBV2; cdr3_length: 10; d_call: NA; j_call: TRBJ2-5; clone_size: NA; cdr3_aa: CASRFETQYF; cdr3_nt: TGTGCCAGCAGGTTTGAGACCCAGTACTTC
v_call: TRBV7-3; cdr3_length: 19; d_call: NA; j_call: TRBJ2-3; clone_size: once; cdr3_aa: CASSLKGPSPTSFTDTQYF; cdr3_nt: TGTGCCAGCAGCTTAAAAGGCCCTAGCCCCACGTCCTTCACAGATACGCAGTATTTT
v_call: TRBV15; cdr3_length: 15; d_call: NA; j_call: TRBJ2-5; clone_size: few; cdr3_aa: CATSRTDSGPGDQYF; cdr3_nt: TGTGCCACCAGCAGGACCGACTCGGGACCGGGCGACCAGTACTTC
v_call: TRBV7-2; cdr3_length: 14; d_call: NA; j_call: TRBJ2-3; clone_size: NA; cdr3_aa: CASSLLRTTDTQYF; cdr3_nt: TGTGCCAGCAGCTTATTAAGGACCACAGATACGCAGTATTTT
v_call: TRBV7-2; cdr3_length: 14; d_call: NA; j_call: TRBJ2-7; clone_size: few; cdr3_aa: CASSFTIRVGEQYF; cdr3_nt: TGTGCCAGCAGCTTCACCATCCGGGTCGGCGAGCAGTACTTC
v_call: TRBV19; cdr3_length: 13; d_call: TRBD1; j_call: TRBJ1-2; clone_size: many; cdr3_aa: CASSIGTVPSYTF; cdr3_nt: TGTGCCAGTAGTATCGGGACAGTCCCTAGCTACACCTTC
v_call: TRBV20-1; cdr3_length: 16; d_call: TRBD1; j_call: TRBJ1-6; clone_size: few; cdr3_aa: CSARDLRGPYNSPLHF; cdr3_nt: TGCAGTGCTAGAGATCTAAGGGGGCCCTATAATTCACCCCTCCACTTT
v_call: TRBV20-1; cdr3_length: 12; d_call: NA; j_call: TRBJ1-2; clone_size: NA; cdr3_aa: CSARGDIRGYTF; cdr3_nt: TGCAGTGCTCGGGGCGACATTCGCGGCTACACCTTC
v_call: TRBV5-3; cdr3_length: 15; d_call: TRBD1; j_call: TRBJ2-7; clone_size: NA; cdr3_aa: CARSPLGQGAYEQYF; cdr3_nt: TGTGCCAGAAGCCCACTGGGACAGGGAGCCTACGAGCAGTACTTC
v_call: TRBV5-4; cdr3_length: 16; d_call: NA; j_call: TRBJ1-2; clone_size: NA; cdr3_aa: CASSSSQGHPNYGYTF; cdr3_nt: TGTGCCAGCAGCTCCTCCCAGGGGCACCCTAACTATGGCTACACCTTC
v_call: TRBV6-1; cdr3_length: 13; d_call: NA; j_call: TRBJ1-5; clone_size: few; cdr3_aa: CASSDRDRQPQHF; cdr3_nt: TGTGCCAGCAGTGACCGGGACCGTCAGCCCCAGCATTTT
v_call: TRBV21-1; cdr3_length: 15; d_call: NA; j_call: TRBJ2-1; clone_size: once; cdr3_aa: CASSGGPLSYNEQFF; cdr3_nt: TGTGCCAGCAGCGGGGGACCCCTCTCCTACAATGAGCAGTTCTTC
v_call: TRBV4-2; cdr3_length: 17; d_call: NA; j_call: TRBJ2-1; clone_size: NA; cdr3_aa: CASSQEVVIASYNEQFF; cdr3_nt: TGTGCCAGCAGCCAAGAGGTAGTTATAGCCTCCTACAATGAGCAGTTCTTC
v_call: TRBV6-1; cdr3_length: 15; d_call: TRBD1; j_call: TRBJ1-2; clone_size: NA; cdr3_aa: CASSSLGTDNYGYTF; cdr3_nt: TGTGCCAGCAGCTCCCTCGGGACAGACAACTATGGCTACACCTTC
v_call: TRBV7-2; cdr3_length: 13; d_call: NA; j_call: TRBJ2-1; clone_size: few; cdr3_aa: CASSFGATNEQFF; cdr3_nt: TGTGCCAGCAGCTTCGGGGCGACGAATGAGCAGTTCTTC
v_call: TRBV7-2; cdr3_length: 15; d_call: TRBD2; j_call: TRBJ2-7; clone_size: few; cdr3_aa: CASSWPGRAVDEQYF; cdr3_nt: TGTGCCAGCAGCTGGCCCGGGAGGGCCGTCGACGAGCAGTACTTC
v_call: TRBV6-1; cdr3_length: 16; d_call: TRBD2; j_call: TRBJ2-5; clone_size: medium-sized; cdr3_aa: CASSQRLAGGQETQYF; cdr3_nt: TGTGCCAGCAGTCAACGACTAGCGGGAGGACAAGAGACCCAGTACTTC
v_call: TRBV21-1; cdr3_length: 20; d_call: NA; j_call: TRBJ1-5; clone_size: NA; cdr3_aa: CASSKAGGQGTTTGNQPQHF; cdr3_nt: TGTGCCAGCAGCAAAGCGGGTGGACAGGGAACAACTACCGGCAATCAGCCCCAGCATTTT
v_call: TRBV30; cdr3_length: 13; d_call: NA; j_call: TRBJ1-6; clone_size: NA; cdr3_aa: CAWSSGGNSPLHF; cdr3_nt: TGTGCCTGGAGTTCCGGGGGGAATTCACCCCTCCACTTT
v_call: TRBV2; cdr3_length: 13; d_call: NA; j_call: TRBJ2-7; clone_size: NA; cdr3_aa: CASIWQGSYEQYF; cdr3_nt: TGTGCCAGCATCTGGCAGGGCTCCTACGAGCAGTACTTC
v_call: TRBV4-1; cdr3_length: 16; d_call: TRBD2; j_call: TRBJ2-7; clone_size: few; cdr3_aa: CASSLQRGVSGSEQYF; cdr3_nt: TGCGCCAGCAGCCTACAACGGGGGGTTAGCGGGAGCGAGCAGTACTTC
v_call: TRBV7-2; cdr3_length: 13; d_call: TRBD1; j_call: TRBJ1-5; clone_size: few; cdr3_aa: CASCGDRGQPQHF; cdr3_nt: TGTGCCAGCTGCGGGGACAGGGGGCAGCCCCAGCATTTT
v_call: TRBV20-1; cdr3_length: 15; d_call: TRBD2; j_call: TRBJ2-1; clone_size: NA; cdr3_aa: CSARGGLGAYNEQFF; cdr3_nt: TGCAGTGCTAGGGGGGGACTAGGCGCCTACAATGAGCAGTTCTTC
v_call: TRBV19; cdr3_length: 13; d_call: NA; j_call: TRBJ1-5; clone_size: NA; cdr3_aa: CASSGQFDQPQHF; cdr3_nt: TGTGCCAGTAGCGGACAGTTCGATCAGCCCCAGCATTTT
v_call: TRBV20-1; cdr3_length: 13; d_call: TRBD1; j_call: TRBJ1-5; clone_size: NA; cdr3_aa: CSAGQGSDQPQHF; cdr3_nt: TGCAGTGCAGGACAGGGTTCCGATCAGCCCCAGCATTTT
v_call: TRBV24-1; cdr3_length: 16; d_call: NA; j_call: TRBJ2-1; clone_size: NA; cdr3_aa: CATSDPGGANYNEQFF; cdr3_nt: TGTGCCACCAGTGACCCTGGAGGGGCAAACTACAATGAGCAGTTCTTC
v_call: TRBV20-1; cdr3_length: 13; d_call: NA; j_call: TRBJ2-5; clone_size: few; cdr3_aa: CSALGGYQETQYF; cdr3_nt: TGCAGTGCTTTGGGGGGTTACCAAGAGACCCAGTACTTC
v_call: TRBV7-8; cdr3_length: 14; d_call: NA; j_call: TRBJ2-7; clone_size: NA; cdr3_aa: CASSSSPGSYEQYF; cdr3_nt: TGTGCCAGCAGCTCCTCTCCCGGATCCTACGAGCAGTACTTC
v_call: TRBV20-1; cdr3_length: 14; d_call: NA; j_call: TRBJ1-1; clone_size: few; cdr3_aa: CSAFTGTAGTEAFF; cdr3_nt: TGCAGTGCTTTCACCGGGACGGCGGGCACTGAAGCTTTCTTT
v_call: TRBV21-1; cdr3_length: 11; d_call: NA; j_call: TRBJ1-6; clone_size: NA; cdr3_aa: CASSGGSPLHF; cdr3_nt: TGTGCCAGCTCAGGTGGATCACCCCTCCACTTT
v_call: TRBV7-6; cdr3_length: 14; d_call: TRBD2; j_call: TRBJ2-7; clone_size: few; cdr3_aa: CASSLERGSYEQYF; cdr3_nt: TGTGCCAGCAGCTTAGAGCGGGGATCCTACGAGCAGTACTTC
v_call: TRBV7-2; cdr3_length: 15; d_call: NA; j_call: TRBJ2-1; clone_size: NA; cdr3_aa: CASSLVSRTYNEQFF; cdr3_nt: TGTGCCAGCAGCTTAGTGTCTAGGACCTACAATGAGCAGTTCTTC
v_call: TRBV10-3; cdr3_length: 14; d_call: NA; j_call: TRBJ2-7; clone_size: NA; cdr3_aa: CAISELTVSYEQYF; cdr3_nt: TGTGCCATCAGTGAGTTGACAGTATCCTACGAGCAGTACTTC
v_call: TRBV7-9; cdr3_length: 15; d_call: TRBD1; j_call: TRBJ2-7; clone_size: NA; cdr3_aa: CASSLDGTGAYEQYF; cdr3_nt: TGTGCCAGCAGCTTAGACGGGACAGGGGCCTACGAGCAGTACTTC
v_call: TRBV7-2; cdr3_length: 14; d_call: NA; j_call: TRBJ2-2; clone_size: NA; cdr3_aa: CASSLLGASGELFF; cdr3_nt: TGTGCCAGCAGCTTATTGGGCGCTAGCGGGGAGCTGTTTTTT
v_call: TRBV7-2; cdr3_length: 12; d_call: NA; j_call: TRBJ1-5; clone_size: few; cdr3_aa: CASSRSNQPQHF; cdr3_nt: TGTGCCAGCAGCCGGAGCAATCAGCCCCAGCATTTT
v_call: TRBV20-1; cdr3_length: 14; d_call: TRBD1; j_call: TRBJ2-7; clone_size: few; cdr3_aa: CSARLGRGLYEQYF; cdr3_nt: TGCAGTGCTAGACTAGGCAGGGGGCTCTACGAGCAGTACTTC
v_call: TRBV11-1; cdr3_length: 15; d_call: TRBD2; j_call: TRBJ2-5; clone_size: NA; cdr3_aa: CASSLRLAAPETQYF; cdr3_nt: TGTGCCAGCAGCTTGCGGCTAGCGGCCCCAGAGACCCAGTACTTC
v_call: TRBV20-1; cdr3_length: 11; d_call: TRBD2; j_call: TRBJ2-1; clone_size: few; cdr3_aa: CSAKSGSGQFF; cdr3_nt: TGCAGTGCTAAGAGCGGGAGTGGGCAGTTCTTC
v_call: TRBV6-1; cdr3_length: 14; d_call: TRBD2; j_call: TRBJ2-7; clone_size: few; cdr3_aa: CASSVTSGQREQYF; cdr3_nt: TGTGCCAGCAGCGTCACTAGCGGCCAGAGGGAGCAGTACTTC